Presented here are 12 T cell receptor beta chains from one specimen sequenced in a study of resident and recirculating memory T cells in vitiligo. Method: immunoSEQ multiplex PCR; TCRdb's copy keeps in-frame clones and lacks some. The table lists around 78,000 clones, about 91% of them singletons. Sequencing was carried out using blood. The source is a male donor with vitiligo.

In the case of this clone: Other DNA sequences within the sample encode an identical CDR3. The rearrangement uses TRBV27 and TRBJ1-1, with TRBD1 matching over 9 bases. The V gene's germline CDR1 is MNHEY and CDR2 SMNVEV (reference sequence). V was clipped by 6 bases and J by 6 bases; unmatched bases: 11. CDR3 length equals 15 residues. CDR3 nucleotide sequence: TGTGCCAGCAGCACCCTGACAGGGGGGGTCGCTGAAGCTTTCTTT. It encodes CASSTLTGGVAEAFF.

The chain has TRBV19 and TRBJ2-7, with 14 bases lining up with TRBD2. Germline lookup yields CDR1 LNHDA and CDR2 SQIVND (reference sequence). The length of the CDR3 is 15 residues. With V trimmed by 5 bases and J by 6 bases, 6 bases remained unmatched. The chain's CDR3 is CASSPGLAGGAEQYF. DNA of the CDR3: TGTGCCAGTAGTCCCGGACTAGCGGGAGGTGCCGAGCAGTACTTC. The full variable domain, rest sourced from reference TRBV19 and TRBJ2-7, is DGGITQSPKYLFRKEGQNVTLSCEQNLNHDAMYWYRQDPGQGLRLIYYSQIVNDFQKGDIAEGYSVSREKKESFPLTVTSAQKNPTAFYLCASSPGLAGGAEQYFGPGTRLTVT.

This sequence joins TRBV19 and TRBJ2-7; D perhaps matches TRBD2 (5 bases). Germline CDR1 is LNHDA and CDR2 is SQIVND (reference sequence). This CDR3 is built from 13 residues. With 9 bases removed from V and 4 bases from J, the gap between germline ends came to 16 bases. The CDR3 sequence is CARGWASGYEQYF. For the CDR3, the DNA is TGTGCCAGAGGGTGGGCCTCGGGGTACGAGCAGTACTTC.

The rearrangement links TRBV5-1 to TRBJ2-2, with a possible D match to TRBD1 (6 bases). Germline loops: CDR1 SGHRS, CDR2 YFSETQ. This CDR3 has 17 residues. V dropped 0 bases and J dropped 4 bases, with 16 bases sitting between them. This CDR3 is CASSLGPGARGTGELFF. Here the CDR3 DNA reads TGCGCCAGCAGCTTGGGTCCTGGGGCCAGGGGCACCGGGGAGCTGTTTTTT.

This chain uses TRBV19 with TRBJ1-1; possibly TRBD1 for D (6 bases). Trimming left V 5 bases short and J 0 bases short, with 13 bases between. The germline CDR1 and CDR2 sequences are LNHDA and SQIVND (reference sequence). This CDR3 is 15 amino acids long. The CDR3 DNA is TGTGCCAGTAGTCCATTAGGACAGTTGAACACTGAAGCTTTCTTT. Protein sequence: CASSPLGQLNTEAFF. Complete variable domain (other parts from reference TRBV19 and TRBJ1-1): DGGITQSPKYLFRKEGQNVTLSCEQNLNHDAMYWYRQDPGQGLRLIYYSQIVNDFQKGDIAEGYSVSREKKESFPLTVTSAQKNPTAFYLCASSPLGQLNTEAFFGQGTRLTVV.

V and J are TRBV2 and TRBJ2-7; 7 bases are shared with TRBD1. J lost 4 bases, V lost 8 bases, and 11 bases had no gene match. CDR1 and CDR2 from the germline V gene are SNHLY and FYNNEI. The CDR3 runs to 14 residues. The CDR3 region is CASQGDAALYEQYF. DNA for the CDR3: TGTGCCAGCCAGGGGGACGCCGCTCTTTACGAGCAGTACTTC.

J is TRBJ2-5 and V is TRBV27; perhaps TRBD2 as D (6 bases). V lost 6 bases and J lost 5, with 16 bases in between. This CDR3 has 14 residues. Looked up from germline, CDR1 is MNHEY and CDR2 is SMNVEV (reference sequence). CDR3 residues: CASSVTGAWETQYF. For the CDR3, the DNA is TGTGCCAGCAGCGTGACGGGAGCGTGGGAGACCCAGTACTTC.

The rearrangement links TRBV13 to TRBJ2-3; 8 bases agree with TRBD2. The V and J ends lost 0 bases and 7 bases, in that order; junction bases with no gene match: 9. The length of the CDR3 is 16 residues. Per the germline V gene, CDR1 is PRHDT and CDR2 is FYEKMQ (reference sequence). CDR3 residues: CASSLGLGGGTNTQYF. CDR3 DNA: TGTGCCAGCAGCTTAGGTCTCGGGGGGGGCACGAATACGCAGTATTTT. The full variable domain, rest sourced from reference TRBV13 and TRBJ2-3, is AAGVIQSPRHLIKEKRETATLKCYPIPRHDTVYWYQQGPGQDPQFLISFYEKMQSDKGSIPDRFSAQQFSDYHSELNMSSLELGDSALYFCASSLGLGGGTNTQYFGPGTRLTVL.

V is TRBV4-1 and J is TRBJ2-7, with 12 bases that match TRBD1. V was clipped by 1 base and J by 5 bases; unmatched bases: 3. CDR3 length: 15 residues. CDR1 and CDR2 from the germline V gene are MGHRA and YSYEKL. The CDR3 reads CASSQAGTGGDEQYF. CDR3 DNA sequence: TGCGCCAGCAGCCAAGCCGGGACAGGGGGCGACGAGCAGTACTTC.

This chain joins TRBV2 and TRBJ2-5, with unresolved D. V was trimmed by 6 bases and J by 0 bases, leaving 11 bases between them. Germline CDR1 is SNHLY and CDR2 is FYNNEI. This CDR3 has 14 amino acids. The CDR3 reads CASSSYMYQETQYF. The CDR3 DNA is TGTGCCAGCAGCTCCTATATGTACCAAGAGACCCAGTACTTC.

The J gene is TRBJ2-7, the V gene TRBV28, with D tentatively TRBD2 (6 bases). The V and J ends lost 4 bases and 1 base respectively, with 14 bases between them. This CDR3 has 15 amino acids. The V gene's germline CDR1 is MDHEN and CDR2 SYDVKM. The CDR3 sequence: CASSSFRDFSYEQYF. CDR3 sequence (DNA): TGTGCCAGCAGTTCATTCAGGGACTTTTCCTACGAGCAGTACTTC.

The V call is TRBV13, the J call TRBJ2-2; D possibly corresponds to TRBD2 (7 bases). V was trimmed by 5 bases and J by 0 bases, leaving 19 bases between them. The CDR3 covers 18 residues. Germline V gene sequence: CDR1 PRHDT, CDR2 FYEKMQ (reference sequence). The CDR3 DNA is TGTGCCAGCAGCCCTCCGGGCAGGGGAGGGTCGAACACCGGGGAGCTGTTTTTT. Amino acids: CASSPPGRGGSNTGELFF. Variable domain in full (rest from reference TRBV13 and TRBJ2-2): AAGVIQSPRHLIKEKRETATLKCYPIPRHDTVYWYQQGPGQDPQFLISFYEKMQSDKGSIPDRFSAQQFSDYHSELNMSSLELGDSALYFCASSPPGRGGSNTGELFFGEGSRLTVL.